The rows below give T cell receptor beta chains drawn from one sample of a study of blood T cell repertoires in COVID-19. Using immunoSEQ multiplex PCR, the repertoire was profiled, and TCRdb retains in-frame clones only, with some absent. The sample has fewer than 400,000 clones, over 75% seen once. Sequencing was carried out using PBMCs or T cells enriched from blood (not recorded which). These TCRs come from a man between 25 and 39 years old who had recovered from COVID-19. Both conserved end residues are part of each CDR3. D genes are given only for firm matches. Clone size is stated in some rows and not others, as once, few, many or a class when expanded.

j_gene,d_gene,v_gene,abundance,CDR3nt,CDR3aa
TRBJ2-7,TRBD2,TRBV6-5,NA,TGTGCCAGCAGTTACGGGAGGGTCGCCAGAGATGAGGAGCAGTACTTC,CASSYGRVARDEEQYF
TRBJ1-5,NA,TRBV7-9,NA,TGTGCCAGCAGCCCCGGTGGGGCTAGCAATCAGCCCCAGCATTTT,CASSPGGASNQPQHF
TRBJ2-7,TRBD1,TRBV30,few,TGTGCCTGGAGTGCCGACAGGGGTGGACGGTCCTACGAGCAGTACTTC,CAWSADRGGRSYEQYF
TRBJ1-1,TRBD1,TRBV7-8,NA,TGTGCCAGCAGCTCCCGGGACAGGGGAAAGACTGAAGCTTTCTTT,CASSSRDRGKTEAFF
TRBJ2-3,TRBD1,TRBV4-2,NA,TGTGCCAGCAGCCACCCACAGGGGCGACAATCTAGCACAGATACGCAGTATTTT,CASSHPQGRQSSTDTQYF
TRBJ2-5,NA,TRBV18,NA,TGTGCCAGCTCACCATTGACTTCGTACCAAGAGACCCAGTACTTC,CASSPLTSYQETQYF
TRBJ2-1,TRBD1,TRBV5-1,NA,TGCGCCAGCAGCTTGGCCAGGGGGTTCAATGAGCAGTTCTTC,CASSLARGFNEQFF
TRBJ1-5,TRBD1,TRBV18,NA,TGTGCCAGCTCACCACCTACTGACAGGGGCAATCAGCCCCAGCATTTT,CASSPPTDRGNQPQHF
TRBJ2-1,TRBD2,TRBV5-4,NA,TGTGCCAGCAGCCCGGGACTAGCATACAATGAGCAGTTCTTC,CASSPGLAYNEQFF
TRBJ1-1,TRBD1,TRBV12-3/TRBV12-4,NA,TGTGCCAGCAGCAGACAGGGGGTGACTGAAGCTTTCTTT,CASSRQGVTEAFF
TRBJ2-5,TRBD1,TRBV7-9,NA,TGTGCCAGCAGCCCTCGACAGGGTACTTCCCAAGAGACCCAGTACTTC,CASSPRQGTSQETQYF
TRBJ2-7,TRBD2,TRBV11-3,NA,TGTGCCAGCAGCTTCACTAGCGGGGTAGCCTACGAGCAGTACTTC,CASSFTSGVAYEQYF
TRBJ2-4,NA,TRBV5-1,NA,TGCGCCAGCAGCTTGCCCCTAACCCCCAAAAACATTCAGTACTTC,CASSLPLTPKNIQYF
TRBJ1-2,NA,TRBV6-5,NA,TGTGCCAGCAGGACAGGATTATTTGGCTACACCTTC,CASRTGLFGYTF